The TCR beta chain under discussion was sequenced for a study of CD8 T cells in Susac syndrome. The wider study: The Susac syndrome patients were therapy-naive, on corticosteroids, or on intravenous immunoglobulin alone at blood draw. Overall study findings and caveats: The Susac syndrome CD4+ T cell repertoires displayed no clonal expansion.

Random hexamers were used to reverse transcribe the RNA input (roughly 0.5 to 1 ug). An immunoSEQ multiplex PCR amplified TCR beta CDR3 over 54 Vbeta and 13 Jbeta. TCRdb redid the calling of the immunoSEQ multiplex PCR reads with MiXCR, one entry per CDR3 protein. The repertoire holds 170,000 or so distinct CDR3 sequences, with roughly 94% as singletons. Germline V gene lookup returns CDR1 SGHRS and CDR2 YFSETQ. V was trimmed by 4 bases and J by 6 bases, leaving 16 bases between them. The CDR3 totals 15 residues. Sequencing of TCR beta was carried out in blood CD8+ and CD4+ T cells. On this clonotype itself: As yet, its antigen is unknown.

The specimen was CD4+ T cells from PBMCs. V usage is TRBV5-1 and J usage is TRBJ2-2, with D unclear. The TCR comes from a human donor with Susac syndrome. The DNA for the CDR3 is TGCGCCAGCAGCCCCTCCAGCCGCAGGCCCGGGGAGCTGTTTTTT. It encodes CASSPSSRRPGELFF. The entire variable domain, with the rest obtained from reference TRBV5-1 and TRBJ2-2, is as follows: KAGVTQTPRYLIKTRGQQVTLSCSPISGHRSVSWYQQTPGQGLQFLFEYFSETQRNKGNFPGRFSGRQFSNSRSEMNVSTLELGDSALYLCASSPSSRRPGELFFGEGSRLTVL.